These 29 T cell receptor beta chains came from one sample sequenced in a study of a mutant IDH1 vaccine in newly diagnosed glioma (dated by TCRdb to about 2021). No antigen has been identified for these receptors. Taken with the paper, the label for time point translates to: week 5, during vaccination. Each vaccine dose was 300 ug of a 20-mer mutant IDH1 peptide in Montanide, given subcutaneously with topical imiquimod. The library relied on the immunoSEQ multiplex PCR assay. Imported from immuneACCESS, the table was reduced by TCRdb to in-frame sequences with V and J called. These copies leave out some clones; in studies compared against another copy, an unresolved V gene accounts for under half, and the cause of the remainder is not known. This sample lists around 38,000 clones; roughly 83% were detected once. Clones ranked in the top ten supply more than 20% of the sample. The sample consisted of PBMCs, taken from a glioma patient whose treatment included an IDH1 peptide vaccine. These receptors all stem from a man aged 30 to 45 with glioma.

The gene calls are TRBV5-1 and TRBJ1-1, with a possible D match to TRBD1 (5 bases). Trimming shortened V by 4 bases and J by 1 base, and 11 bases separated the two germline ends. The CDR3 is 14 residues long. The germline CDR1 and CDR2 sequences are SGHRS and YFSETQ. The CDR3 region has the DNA TGCGCCAGCAGCGCGACCACAGGGAACACTGAAGCTTTCTTT. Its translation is CASSATTGNTEAFF. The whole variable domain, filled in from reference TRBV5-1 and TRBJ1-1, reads KAGVTQTPRYLIKTRGQQVTLSCSPISGHRSVSWYQQTPGQGLQFLFEYFSETQRNKGNFPGRFSGRQFSNSRSEMNVSTLELGDSALYLCASSATTGNTEAFFGQGTRLTVV.

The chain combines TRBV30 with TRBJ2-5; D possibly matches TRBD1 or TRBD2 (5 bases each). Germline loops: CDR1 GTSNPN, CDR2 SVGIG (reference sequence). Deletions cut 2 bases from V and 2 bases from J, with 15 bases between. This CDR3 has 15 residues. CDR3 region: CAWSLREGTQETQYF. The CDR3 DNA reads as TGTGCCTGGAGTTTACGAGAGGGGACGCAAGAGACCCAGTACTTC. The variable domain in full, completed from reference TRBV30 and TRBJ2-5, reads SQTIHQWPATLVQPVGSPLSLECTVEGTSNPNLYWYRQAAGRGLQLLFYSVGIGQISSEVPQNLSASRPQDRQFILSSKKLLLSDSGFYLCAWSLREGTQETQYFGPGTRLLVL.

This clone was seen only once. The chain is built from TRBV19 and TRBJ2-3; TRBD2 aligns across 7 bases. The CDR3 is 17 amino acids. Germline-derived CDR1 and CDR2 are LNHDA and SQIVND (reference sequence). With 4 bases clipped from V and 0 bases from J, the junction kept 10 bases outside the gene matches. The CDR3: CASSKGSGSSSTDTQYF. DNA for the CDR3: TGTGCCAGTAGTAAGGGTAGCGGGTCCTCTAGCACAGATACGCAGTATTTT.

The CDR3 reads CASSPGQEYNEQFF. CDR3 nucleotides: TGTGCCAGCAGCCCGGGACAGGAGTACAATGAGCAGTTCTTC. The chain recombines TRBV9 with TRBJ2-1, with 8 bases aligning to TRBD1. V was pared by 4 bases and J by 4 bases, with 4 bases of the junction left unmatched. Per the germline V gene, CDR1 is SGDLS and CDR2 is YYNGEE. This CDR3 is 14 amino acids long.

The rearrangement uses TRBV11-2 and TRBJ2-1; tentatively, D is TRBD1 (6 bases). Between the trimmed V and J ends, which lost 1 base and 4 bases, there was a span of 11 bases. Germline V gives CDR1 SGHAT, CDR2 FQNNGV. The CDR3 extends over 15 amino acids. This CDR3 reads CASSLGSGAYNEQFF. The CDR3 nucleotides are TGTGCCAGCAGCTTAGGGTCAGGGGCGTACAATGAGCAGTTCTTC.

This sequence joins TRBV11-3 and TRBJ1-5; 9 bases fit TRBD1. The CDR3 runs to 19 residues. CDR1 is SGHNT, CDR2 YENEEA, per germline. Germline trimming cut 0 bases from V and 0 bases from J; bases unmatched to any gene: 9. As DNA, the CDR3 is TGTGCCAGCAGCTTAGATGTGGCACAGGGGGCAGGTAGCAATCAGCCCCAGCATTTT. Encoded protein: CASSLDVAQGAGSNQPQHF.

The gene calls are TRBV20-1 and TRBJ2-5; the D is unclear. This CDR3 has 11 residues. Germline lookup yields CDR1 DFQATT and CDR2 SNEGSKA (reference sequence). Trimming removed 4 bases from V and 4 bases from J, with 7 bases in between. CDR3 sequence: CSAIFGETQYF. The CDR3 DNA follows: TGCAGTGCTATTTTTGGAGAGACCCAGTACTTC.

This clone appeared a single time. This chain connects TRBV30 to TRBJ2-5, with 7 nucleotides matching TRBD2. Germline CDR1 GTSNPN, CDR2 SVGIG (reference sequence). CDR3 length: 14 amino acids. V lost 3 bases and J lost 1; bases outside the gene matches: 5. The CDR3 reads CAWSGGRIQETQYF. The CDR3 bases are TGTGCCTGGAGCGGGGGGAGGATCCAAGAGACCCAGTACTTC.

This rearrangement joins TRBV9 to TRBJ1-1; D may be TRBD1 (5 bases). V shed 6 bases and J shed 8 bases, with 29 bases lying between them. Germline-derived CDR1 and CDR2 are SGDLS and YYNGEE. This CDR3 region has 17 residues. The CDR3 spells CASTMGPFQGAGREAFF. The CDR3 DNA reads TGTGCCAGCACCATGGGCCCATTCCAAGGGGCAGGCCGAGAAGCTTTCTTT.

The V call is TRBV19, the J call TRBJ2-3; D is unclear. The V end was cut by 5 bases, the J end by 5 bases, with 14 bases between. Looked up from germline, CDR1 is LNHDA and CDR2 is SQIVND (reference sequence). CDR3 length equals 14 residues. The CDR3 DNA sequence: TGTGCCAGTAGTCCGGTGGAGTCGGGAGATACGCAGTATTTT. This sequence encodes CASSPVESGDTQYF.

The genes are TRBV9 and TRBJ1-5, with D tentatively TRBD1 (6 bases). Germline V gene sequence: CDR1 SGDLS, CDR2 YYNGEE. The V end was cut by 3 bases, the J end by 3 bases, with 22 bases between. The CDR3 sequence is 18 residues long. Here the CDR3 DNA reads TGTGCCAGCAGCGCCACCGGCGGGGGGGCAGAGAACAATCAGCCCCAGCATTTT. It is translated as CASSATGGGAENNQPQHF.

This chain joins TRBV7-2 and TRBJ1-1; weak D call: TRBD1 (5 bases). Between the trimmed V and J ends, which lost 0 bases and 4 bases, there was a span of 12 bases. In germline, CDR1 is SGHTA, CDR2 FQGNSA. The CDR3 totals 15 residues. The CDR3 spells CASSLAQGGTTEAFF. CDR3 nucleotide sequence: TGTGCCAGCAGCTTAGCCCAGGGCGGTACCACTGAAGCTTTCTTT.

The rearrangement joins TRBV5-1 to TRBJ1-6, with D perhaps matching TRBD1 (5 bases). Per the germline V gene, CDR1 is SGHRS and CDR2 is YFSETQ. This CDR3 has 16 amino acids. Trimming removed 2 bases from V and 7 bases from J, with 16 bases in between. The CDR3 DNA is TGCGCCAGCAGCTTCGGTCCGGGGCGGGAGAATTCACCCCTCCACTTT. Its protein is CASSFGPGRENSPLHF.

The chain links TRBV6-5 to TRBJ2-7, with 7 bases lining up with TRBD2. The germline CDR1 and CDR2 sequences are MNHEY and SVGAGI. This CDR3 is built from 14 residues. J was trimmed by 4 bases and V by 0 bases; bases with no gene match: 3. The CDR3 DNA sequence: TGTGCCAGCAGTTACTCGGGGGGGAAATACGAGCAGTACTTC. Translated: CASSYSGGKYEQYF.

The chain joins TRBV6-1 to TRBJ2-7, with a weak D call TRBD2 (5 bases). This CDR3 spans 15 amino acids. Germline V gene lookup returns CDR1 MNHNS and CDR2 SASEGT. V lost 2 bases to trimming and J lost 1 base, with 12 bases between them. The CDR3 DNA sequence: TGTGCCAGCAGTGAACGCGGACTTAGTTCCTACGAGCAGTACTTC. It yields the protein CASSERGLSSYEQYF.

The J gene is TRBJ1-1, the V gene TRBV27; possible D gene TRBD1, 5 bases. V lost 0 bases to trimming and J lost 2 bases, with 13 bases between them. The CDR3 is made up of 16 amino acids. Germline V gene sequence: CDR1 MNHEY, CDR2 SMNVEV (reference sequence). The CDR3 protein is CASSLSYGTANTEAFF. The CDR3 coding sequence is TGTGCCAGCAGTTTATCGTATGGGACCGCTAACACTGAAGCTTTCTTT.

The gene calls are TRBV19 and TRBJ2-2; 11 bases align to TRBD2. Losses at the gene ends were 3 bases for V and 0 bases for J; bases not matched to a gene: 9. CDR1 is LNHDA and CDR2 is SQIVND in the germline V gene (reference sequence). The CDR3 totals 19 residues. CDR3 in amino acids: CASSIQVAGGPTNTGELFF. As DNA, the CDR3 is TGTGCCAGTAGTATTCAGGTAGCGGGGGGGCCGACGAACACCGGGGAGCTGTTTTTT.

CDR3 bases: TGTGCCAGCAGCGGGGGACAGCCGTCTAGTCTTACCTACGAGCAGTACTTC. It codes for CASSGGQPSSLTYEQYF. This chain links TRBV7-8 with TRBJ2-7; 7 bases align to TRBD1. Germline CDR1 reads SGHVS; CDR2 reads FQNEAQ. The CDR3 length is 17 residues. The V and J ends lost 5 bases and 2 bases, in that order; junction bases with no gene match: 15.

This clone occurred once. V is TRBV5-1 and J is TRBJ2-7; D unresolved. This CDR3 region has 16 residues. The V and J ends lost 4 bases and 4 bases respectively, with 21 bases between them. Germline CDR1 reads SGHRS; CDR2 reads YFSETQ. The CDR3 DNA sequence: TGCGCCAGCAGCCCCCCGAGACCCAAAAGCGAGTACGAGCAGTACTTC. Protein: CASSPPRPKSEYEQYF.

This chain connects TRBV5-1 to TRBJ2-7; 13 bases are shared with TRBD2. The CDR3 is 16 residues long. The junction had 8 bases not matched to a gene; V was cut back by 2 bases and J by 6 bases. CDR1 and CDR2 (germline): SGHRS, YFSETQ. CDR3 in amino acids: CASSFGLGLAGTEQYF. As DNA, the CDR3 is TGCGCCAGCAGCTTTGGCCTGGGACTAGCGGGAACCGAGCAGTACTTC.

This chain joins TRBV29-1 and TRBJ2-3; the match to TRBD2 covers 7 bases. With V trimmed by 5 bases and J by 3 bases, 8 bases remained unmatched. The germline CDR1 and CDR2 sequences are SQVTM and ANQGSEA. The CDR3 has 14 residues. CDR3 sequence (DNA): TGCAGCGTTAAAGGACTAGGAATAACAGATACGCAGTATTTT. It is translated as CSVKGLGITDTQYF.

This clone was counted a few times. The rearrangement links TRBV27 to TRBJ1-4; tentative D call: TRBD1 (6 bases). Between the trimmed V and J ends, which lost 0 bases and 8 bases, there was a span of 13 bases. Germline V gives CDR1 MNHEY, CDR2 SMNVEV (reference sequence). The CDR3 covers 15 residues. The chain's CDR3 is CASSLSLRGPEKLFF. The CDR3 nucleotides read TGTGCCAGCAGTTTATCACTGCGGGGGCCCGAAAAACTGTTTTTT.

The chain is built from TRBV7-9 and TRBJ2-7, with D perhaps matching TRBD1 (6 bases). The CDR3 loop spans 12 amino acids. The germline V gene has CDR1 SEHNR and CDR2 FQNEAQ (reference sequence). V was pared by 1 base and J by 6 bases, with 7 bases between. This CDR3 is CASSLGQVEQYF. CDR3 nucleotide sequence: TGTGCCAGCAGCTTAGGACAGGTCGAGCAGTACTTC.

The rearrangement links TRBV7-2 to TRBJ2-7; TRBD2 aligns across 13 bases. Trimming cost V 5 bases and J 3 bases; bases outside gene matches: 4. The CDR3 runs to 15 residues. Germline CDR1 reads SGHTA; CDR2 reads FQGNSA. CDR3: CASSLRLAGGYEQYF. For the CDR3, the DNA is TGTGCCAGCAGCCTAAGACTAGCGGGAGGCTACGAGCAGTACTTC. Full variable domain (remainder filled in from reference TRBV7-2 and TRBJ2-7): GAGVSQSPSNKVTEKGKDVELRCDPISGHTALYWYRQSLGQGLEFLIYFQGNSAPDKSGLPSDRFSAERTGGSVSTLTIQRTQQEDSAVYLCASSLRLAGGYEQYFGPGTRLTVT.

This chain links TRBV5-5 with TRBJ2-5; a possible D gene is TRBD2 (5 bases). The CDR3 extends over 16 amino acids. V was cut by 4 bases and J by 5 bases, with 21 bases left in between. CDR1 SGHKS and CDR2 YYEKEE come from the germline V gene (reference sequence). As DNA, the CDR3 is TGTGCCAGCAGCACGGGCCTGTCCAGGCCGGGGGAGACCCAGTACTTC. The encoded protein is CASSTGLSRPGETQYF.

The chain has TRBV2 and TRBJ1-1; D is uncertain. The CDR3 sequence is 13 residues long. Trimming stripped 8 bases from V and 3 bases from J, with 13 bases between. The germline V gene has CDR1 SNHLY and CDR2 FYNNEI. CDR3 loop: CASSRPVDTEAFF. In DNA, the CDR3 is TGTGCCAGCTCAAGGCCAGTGGACACTGAAGCTTTCTTT.

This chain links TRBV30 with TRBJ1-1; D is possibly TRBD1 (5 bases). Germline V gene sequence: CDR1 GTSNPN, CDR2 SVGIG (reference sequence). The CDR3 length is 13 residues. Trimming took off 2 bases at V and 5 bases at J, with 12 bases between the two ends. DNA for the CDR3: TGTGCCTGGAGTTCAAACTGGGGGACTGAAGCTTTCTTT. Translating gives CAWSSNWGTEAFF. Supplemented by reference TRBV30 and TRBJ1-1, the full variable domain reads SQTIHQWPATLVQPVGSPLSLECTVEGTSNPNLYWYRQAAGRGLQLLFYSVGIGQISSEVPQNLSASRPQDRQFILSSKKLLLSDSGFYLCAWSSNWGTEAFFGQGTRLTVV.

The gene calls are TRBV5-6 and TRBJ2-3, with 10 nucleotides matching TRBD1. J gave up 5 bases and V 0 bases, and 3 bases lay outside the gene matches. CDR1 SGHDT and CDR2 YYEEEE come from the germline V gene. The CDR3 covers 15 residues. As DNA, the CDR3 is TGTGCCAGCAGCTTGGTAGGACAGGGGGGAGATACGCAGTATTTT. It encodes CASSLVGQGGDTQYF.

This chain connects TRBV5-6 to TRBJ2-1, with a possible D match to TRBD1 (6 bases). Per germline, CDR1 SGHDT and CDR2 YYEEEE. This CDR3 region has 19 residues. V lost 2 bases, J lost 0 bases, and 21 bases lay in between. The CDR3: CASSFFYGKQGYSYNEQFF. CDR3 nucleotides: TGTGCCAGCAGCTTCTTTTACGGAAAACAGGGCTACTCCTACAATGAGCAGTTCTTC.